A selection of T cell receptor beta chains follows, all from one sample in a study of monozygotic twins with inflammatory bowel disease. TCRdb derives one entry per CDR3 protein from the 5' RACE reads, leaving out DNA. This sample's table reports 350,000 to 500,000 distinct CDR3 sequences. Sequenced sample: blood. All receptors derive from a human donor with ulcerative colitis or Crohn's disease, or a healthy co-twin of an affected twin (not recorded which). The CDR3 runs from the conserved cysteine through the conserved F or W.

CDR3 length	J gene	V gene	CDR3 protein
18	TRBJ2-6	TRBV19	CASSIDILTISGANVLTF
14	TRBJ1-2	TRBV15	CATSRGKGFYGYTF
14	TRBJ2-1	TRBV4-1	CASSQIPGENEQFF
13	TRBJ2-1	TRBV7-9	CASSLFGDSTQFF
14	TRBJ1-5	TRBV6-6	CASSYLEGGQPQHF
13	TRBJ2-1	TRBV7-2	CASSPYQGNEQFF
16	TRBJ1-5	TRBV20-1	CSARVMGDGSNQPQHF
14	TRBJ1-1	TRBV29-1	CSVEAGQGATEAFF
13	TRBJ2-1	TRBV20-1	CSANHRGLNEQFF
14	TRBJ2-3	TRBV7-2	CASSGSVNTNTQYF
15	TRBJ2-1	TRBV9	CASSGPGQGVGEQFF
13	TRBJ2-1	TRBV7-8	CASSLGSRDEQFF
14	TRBJ1-1	TRBV29-1	CSVEKGTGGTEAFF
14	TRBJ2-7	TRBV20-1	CSAQAGEGTYEQYF
14	TRBJ2-1	TRBV19	CASRASGTYNEQFF
18	TRBJ1-1	TRBV18	CASSPRGGHPRENTEAFF
17	TRBJ2-6	TRBV27	CATKGDARRSGANVLTF
15	TRBJ1-6	TRBV6-5	CASSFAGSYNSPLHF
11	TRBJ1-3	TRBV12-3/TRBV12-4	CASSFLYTIYF
14	TRBJ2-3	TRBV11-2	CASSLMAGPDTQYF
14	TRBJ1-3	TRBV20-1	CSARDGGPGNTIYF
15	TRBJ1-5	TRBV7-2	CASRLQIDSNQPQHF
16	TRBJ1-6	TRBV5-1	CASSPGQSSYNSPLHF
14	TRBJ2-7	TRBV5-1	CASSLGLAVYEQYF
13	TRBJ2-7	TRBV7-3	CASSSLIGGEQYF
14	TRBJ1-2	TRBV5-4	CASSLPGTAYGYTF
13	TRBJ2-7	TRBV7-9	CASSRDFSGEQYF
16	TRBJ1-3	TRBV6-5	CASSYSRTVAGNTIYF
14	TRBJ1-5	TRBV6-1	CASSRTGARQPQHF
14	TRBJ1-3	TRBV4-1	CASSHPSGANTIYF
16	TRBJ2-7	TRBV12-3/TRBV12-4	CASSFGQGLGSYEQYF
14	TRBJ1-2	TRBV29-1	CSVYPSILIGSYTF
16	TRBJ1-2	TRBV5-1	CASSPYNGGSDYGYTF
15	TRBJ1-1	TRBV7-8	CASSRDRALETEAFF
15	TRBJ2-2	TRBV2	CASTTSGGMTGELFF
15	TRBJ2-7	TRBV12-3/TRBV12-4	CASRRTGGRSYEQYF
16	TRBJ2-2	TRBV12-3/TRBV12-4	CASSFERGPNTGELFF
12	TRBJ1-1	TRBV12-3/TRBV12-4	CATKNVNAEAFF